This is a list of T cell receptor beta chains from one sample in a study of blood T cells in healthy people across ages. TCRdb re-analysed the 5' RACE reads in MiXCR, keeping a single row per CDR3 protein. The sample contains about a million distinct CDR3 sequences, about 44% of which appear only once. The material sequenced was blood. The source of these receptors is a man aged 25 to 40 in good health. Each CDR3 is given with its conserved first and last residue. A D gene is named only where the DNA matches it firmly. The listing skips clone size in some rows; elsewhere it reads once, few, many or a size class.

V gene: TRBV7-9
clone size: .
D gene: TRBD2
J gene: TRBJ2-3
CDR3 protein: CASSPVGSGRDDRYAYF
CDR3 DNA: TGTGCCAGCAGCCCAGTGGGCAGCGGGAGAGATGACAGATACGCGTATTTT

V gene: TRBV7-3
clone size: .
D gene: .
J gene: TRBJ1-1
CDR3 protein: CASSLTLGGSTEAFF
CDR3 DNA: TGTGCCAGCAGCTTAACCCTGGGAGGGAGCACTGAAGCTTTCTTT

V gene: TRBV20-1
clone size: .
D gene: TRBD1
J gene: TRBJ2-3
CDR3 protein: CSARGAGGTDTQYF
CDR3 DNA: TGCAGTGCTAGAGGAGCAGGGGGAACAGATACGCAGTATTTT

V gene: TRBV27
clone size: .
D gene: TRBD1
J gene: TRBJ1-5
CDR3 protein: CASQGGNQLQHF
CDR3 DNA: TGTGCCAGCCAGGGGGGCAATCAGCTCCAGCATTTT

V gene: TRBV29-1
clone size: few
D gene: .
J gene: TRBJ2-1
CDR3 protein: CSVEGVRGRLYNEQFF
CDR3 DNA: TGCAGCGTTGAAGGGGTCCGGGGGAGGCTTTACAATGAGCAGTTCTTC

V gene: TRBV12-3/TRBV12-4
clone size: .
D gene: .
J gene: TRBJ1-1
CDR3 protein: CASRNVGPGPGGTEAFF
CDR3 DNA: TGTGCCAGCAGGAATGTTGGGCCAGGCCCAGGTGGCACTGAAGCTTTCTTT

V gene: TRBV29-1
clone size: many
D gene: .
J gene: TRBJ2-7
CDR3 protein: CSVDQGAYEQYF
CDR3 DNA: TGCAGCGTTGACCAGGGCGCCTACGAGCAGTACTTC

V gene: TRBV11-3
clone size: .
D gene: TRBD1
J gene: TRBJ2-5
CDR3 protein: CASSLTGTGTNEQYF
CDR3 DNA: TGTGCCAGCAGCTTGACCGGGACAGGGACCAATGAGCAGTACTTC

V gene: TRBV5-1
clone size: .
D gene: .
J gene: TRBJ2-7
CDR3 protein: CASSPPQGYYEQYF
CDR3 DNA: TGCGCCAGCAGCCCTCCACAGGGTTACTACGAGCAGTACTTC

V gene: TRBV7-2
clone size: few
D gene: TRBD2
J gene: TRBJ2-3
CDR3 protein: CASSLAAGVSTDTQYF
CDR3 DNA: TGTGCCAGCAGCTTAGCAGCGGGGGTTAGCACAGATACGCAGTATTTT

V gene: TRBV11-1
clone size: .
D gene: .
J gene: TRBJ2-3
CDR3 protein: CASRNSDYTDTQYF
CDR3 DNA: TGTGCCAGCCGAAACAGTGATTACACAGATACGCAGTATTTT

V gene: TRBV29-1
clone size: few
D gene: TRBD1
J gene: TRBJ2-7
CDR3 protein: CSAGTGDSYEQYF
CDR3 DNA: TGCAGCGCCGGGACAGGGGACTCCTACGAGCAGTACTTC

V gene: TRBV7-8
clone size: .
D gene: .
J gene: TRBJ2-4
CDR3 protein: CASSLQALGGKNIQYF
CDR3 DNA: TGTGCCAGCAGCTTGCAGGCCCTAGGAGGCAAAAACATTCAGTACTTC

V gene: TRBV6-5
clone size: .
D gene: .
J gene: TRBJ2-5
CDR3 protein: CASTSPAAQETQYF
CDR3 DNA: TGTGCCAGCACCTCTCCGGCAGCTCAAGAGACCCAGTACTTC

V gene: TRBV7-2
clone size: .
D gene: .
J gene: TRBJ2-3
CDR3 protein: CASSPTGLALAETQYF
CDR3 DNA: TGTGCCAGCAGCCCCACCGGGCTAGCGTTGGCAGAGACGCAGTATTTT

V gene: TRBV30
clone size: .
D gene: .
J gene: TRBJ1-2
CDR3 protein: CAWSSGFGYTF
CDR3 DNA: TGTGCCTGGAGTTCAGGGTTTGGCTACACCTTC

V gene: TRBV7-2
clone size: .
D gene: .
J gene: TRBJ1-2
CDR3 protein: CASSPYRVPNYGYTF
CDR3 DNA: TGTGCCAGCAGCCCTTACAGGGTGCCTAACTATGGCTACACCTTC

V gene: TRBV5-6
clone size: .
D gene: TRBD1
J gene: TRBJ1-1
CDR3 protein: CASSFGQGKTEAFF
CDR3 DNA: TGTGCCAGCAGCTTCGGACAGGGGAAGACTGAAGCTTTCTTT

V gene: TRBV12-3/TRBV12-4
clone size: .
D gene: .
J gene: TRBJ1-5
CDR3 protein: CASSSLAGAQPQHF
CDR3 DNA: TGTGCCAGCAGTTCCCTGGCAGGGGCCCAGCCCCAGCATTTT

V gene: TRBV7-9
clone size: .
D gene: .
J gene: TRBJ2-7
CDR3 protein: CASSPQDAYRVLDHEQYF
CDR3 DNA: TGTGCCAGCAGCCCCCAGGACGCTTACCGGGTCCTAGACCACGAGCAGTACTTC

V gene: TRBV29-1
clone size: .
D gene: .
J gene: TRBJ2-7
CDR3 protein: CSVGEGDEQYF
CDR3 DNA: TGCAGCGTTGGTGAGGGGGACGAGCAGTACTTC

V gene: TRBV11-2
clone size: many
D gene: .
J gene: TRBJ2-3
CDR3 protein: CASSLVPPDTQYF
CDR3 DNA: TGTGCCAGCAGCTTAGTTCCCCCAGATACGCAGTATTTT

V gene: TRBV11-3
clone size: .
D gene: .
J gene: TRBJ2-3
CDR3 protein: CASSLVAIANTQYF
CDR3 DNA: TGTGCCAGCAGCTTAGTTGCCATCGCGAATACGCAGTATTTT

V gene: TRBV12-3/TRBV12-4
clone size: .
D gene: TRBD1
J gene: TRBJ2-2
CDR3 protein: CASSLRDRAAGELFF
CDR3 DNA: TGTGCCAGCAGTTTGAGGGACAGGGCGGCCGGGGAGCTGTTTTTT

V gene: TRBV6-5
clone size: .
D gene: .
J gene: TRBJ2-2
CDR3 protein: CASSYPGQNTGELFF
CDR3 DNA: TGTGCCAGCAGTTACCCGGGACAGAACACCGGGGAGCTGTTTTTT

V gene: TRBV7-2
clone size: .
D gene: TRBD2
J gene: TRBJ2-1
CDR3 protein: CASSLEGRGGGQFF
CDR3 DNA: TGTGCCAGCAGCTTAGAGGGTAGAGGCGGGGGACAGTTCTTC

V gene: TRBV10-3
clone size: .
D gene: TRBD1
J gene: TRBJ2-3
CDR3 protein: CAISGRQGATDTQYF
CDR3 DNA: TGTGCCATCAGTGGCCGACAGGGCGCCACAGATACGCAGTATTTT

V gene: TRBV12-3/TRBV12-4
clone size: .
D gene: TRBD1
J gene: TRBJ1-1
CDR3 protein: CASSWDRGRRTEAFF
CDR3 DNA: TGTGCCAGCAGTTGGGACAGGGGGCGAAGGACTGAAGCTTTCTTT

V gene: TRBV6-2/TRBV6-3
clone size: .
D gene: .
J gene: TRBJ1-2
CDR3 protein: CASSSRLVDGCTF
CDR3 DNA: TGTGCCAGCAGTTCCAGATTGGTGGATGGCTGCACCTTC

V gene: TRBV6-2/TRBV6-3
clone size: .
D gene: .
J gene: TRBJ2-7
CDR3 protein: CASSYATPGYEQYF
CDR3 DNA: TGTGCCAGCAGTTACGCGACGCCGGGTTACGAGCAGTACTTC

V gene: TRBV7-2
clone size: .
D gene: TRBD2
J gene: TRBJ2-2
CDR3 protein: CASSLGTSGATGELFF
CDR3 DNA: TGTGCCAGCAGCTTGGGGACTAGCGGGGCCACCGGGGAGCTGTTTTTT

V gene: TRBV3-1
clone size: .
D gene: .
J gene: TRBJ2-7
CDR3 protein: CASSQSTLYEQYF
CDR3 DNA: TGTGCCAGCAGCCAGAGTACCCTCTACGAGCAGTACTTC

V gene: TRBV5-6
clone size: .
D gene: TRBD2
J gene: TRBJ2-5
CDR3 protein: CASSLAGGPSQETQYF
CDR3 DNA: TGTGCCAGCAGTCTAGCGGGGGGGCCCTCTCAAGAGACCCAGTACTTC

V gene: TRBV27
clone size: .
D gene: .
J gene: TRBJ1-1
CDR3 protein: CASSLSRGRTTEAFF
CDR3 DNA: TGTGCCAGCAGTCTATCCCGAGGGAGGACCACTGAAGCTTTCTTT

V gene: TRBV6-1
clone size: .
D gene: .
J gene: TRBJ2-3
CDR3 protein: CAATMTVSADTQYF
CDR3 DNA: TGTGCCGCCACTATGACAGTGAGTGCAGATACGCAGTATTTT

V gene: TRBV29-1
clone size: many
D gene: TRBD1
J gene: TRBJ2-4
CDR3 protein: CSVAPSGTGQNIQYF
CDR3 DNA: TGCAGCGTTGCGCCATCCGGGACAGGCCAAAACATTCAGTACTTC

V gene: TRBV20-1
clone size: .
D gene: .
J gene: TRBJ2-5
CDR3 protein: CSARDTRFQETQYF
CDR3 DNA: TGCAGTGCTAGAGATACGAGGTTCCAAGAGACCCAGTACTTC

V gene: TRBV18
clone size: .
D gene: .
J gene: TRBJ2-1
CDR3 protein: CASSRATYNEQFF
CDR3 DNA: TGTGCCAGCTCAAGAGCTACCTACAATGAGCAGTTCTTC

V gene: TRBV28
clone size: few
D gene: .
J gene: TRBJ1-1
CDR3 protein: CASSTPGGGLLNTEAFF
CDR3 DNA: TGTGCCAGCAGTACTCCGGGCGGGGGGCTGCTGAACACTGAAGCTTTCTTT

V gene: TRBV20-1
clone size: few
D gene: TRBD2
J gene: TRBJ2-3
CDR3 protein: CSARDGGRGSLTHTQYF
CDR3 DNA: TGCAGTGCTAGAGATGGAGGGCGGGGGAGCCTAACGCATACGCAGTATTTT

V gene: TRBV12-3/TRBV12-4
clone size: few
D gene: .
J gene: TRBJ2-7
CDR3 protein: CASSSRTLEYEQYF
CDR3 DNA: TGTGCCAGCAGTTCCAGGACACTAGAGTACGAGCAGTACTTC

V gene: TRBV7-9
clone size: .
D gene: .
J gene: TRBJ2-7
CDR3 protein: CASSRGSTYEQYF
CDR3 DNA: TGTGCCAGCAGTCGAGGGTCGACCTACGAGCAGTACTTC

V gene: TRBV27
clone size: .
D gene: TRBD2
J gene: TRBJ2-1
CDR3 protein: CASSLTSGGYEQFF
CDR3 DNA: TGTGCCAGCAGTTTGACTAGCGGGGGATATGAGCAGTTCTTC

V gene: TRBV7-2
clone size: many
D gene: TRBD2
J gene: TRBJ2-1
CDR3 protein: CASSSTSGGYNEQFF
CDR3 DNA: TGTGCCAGCAGCTCGACTAGCGGGGGCTACAATGAGCAGTTCTTC

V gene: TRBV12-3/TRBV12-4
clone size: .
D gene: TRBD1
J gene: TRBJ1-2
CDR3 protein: CASSSMTGTAYYGYTF
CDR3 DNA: TGTGCCAGCAGTTCTATGACAGGGACGGCCTACTATGGCTACACCTTC

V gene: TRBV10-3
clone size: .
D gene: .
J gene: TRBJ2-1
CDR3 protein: CAISVFGRGSDEQFF
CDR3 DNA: TGTGCCATCAGTGTTTTCGGACGGGGATCGGATGAGCAGTTCTTC

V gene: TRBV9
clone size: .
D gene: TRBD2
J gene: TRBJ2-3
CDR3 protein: CASSVVLAGTQYF
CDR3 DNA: TGTGCCAGCAGCGTAGTCCTAGCGGGAACGCAGTATTTT

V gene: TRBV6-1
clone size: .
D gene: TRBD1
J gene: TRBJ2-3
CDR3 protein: CASSPSGGSDTQYF
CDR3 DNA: TGTGCCAGCAGTCCCTCAGGGGGCTCAGATACGCAGTATTTT

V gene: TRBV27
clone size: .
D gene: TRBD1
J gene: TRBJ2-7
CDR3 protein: CASSISGTGGSYEQYF
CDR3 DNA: TGTGCCAGCAGTATATCCGGGACAGGAGGCTCCTACGAGCAGTACTTC

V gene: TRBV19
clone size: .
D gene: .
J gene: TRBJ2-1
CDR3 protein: CASSIERASYNEQFF
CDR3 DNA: TGTGCCAGTAGTATAGAACGCGCTTCCTACAATGAGCAGTTCTTC

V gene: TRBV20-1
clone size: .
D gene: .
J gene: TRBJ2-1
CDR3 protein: CSARVSFPEQFF
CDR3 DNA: TGCAGTGCTAGAGTATCCTTTCCCGAGCAGTTCTTC

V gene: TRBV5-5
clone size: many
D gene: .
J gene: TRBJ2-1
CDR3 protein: CASSPTTQGTEFF
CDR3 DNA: TGTGCCAGCAGCCCGACAACACAGGGGACTGAGTTCTTC

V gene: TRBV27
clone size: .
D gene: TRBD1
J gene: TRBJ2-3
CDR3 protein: CATQSEQGFIDTQYF
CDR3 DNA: TGTGCCACACAAAGTGAACAGGGGTTTATAGATACGCAGTATTTT

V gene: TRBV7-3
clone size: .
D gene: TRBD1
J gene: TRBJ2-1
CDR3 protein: CASSLQGVEDEQFF
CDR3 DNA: TGTGCCAGCAGCTTACAGGGGGTAGAGGATGAGCAGTTCTTC

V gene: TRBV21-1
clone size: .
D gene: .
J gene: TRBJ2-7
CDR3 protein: CASSMWTVYEQYF
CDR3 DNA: TGTGCCAGCAGCATGTGGACAGTCTACGAGCAGTACTTC

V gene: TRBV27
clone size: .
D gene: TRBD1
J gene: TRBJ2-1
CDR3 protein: CASSLKGQGIYNEQFF
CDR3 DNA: TGTGCCAGCAGTTTAAAGGGACAGGGGATCTACAATGAGCAGTTCTTC

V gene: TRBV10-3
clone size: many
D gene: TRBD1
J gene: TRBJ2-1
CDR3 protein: CAISVGDRGNEQFF
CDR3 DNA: TGTGCCATCAGTGTGGGGGACAGGGGTAATGAGCAGTTCTTC